This T cell receptor (beta chain) appears in the sequencing data of a study of early T cells in non-severe SARS-CoV-2 infection. The overall study: Investigators sequenced bulk RNA drawn from unsorted whole blood, and chains remained unpaired.

This clonotype was seen a few times. As yet, its antigen is unknown. Molecules of cDNA were individually given unique molecular identifiers that were attached to them. TCRdb called the 5' RACE reads again in MiXCR, with one record for every CDR3 protein. The repertoire holds 60,000 to 75,000 distinct CDR3 sequences, with around 12% as singletons. Whole-study findings and limits: Matching with VDJdb favored anti-spike CD8 responses (missing private and CD4 specificities).

Material: whole blood, obtained at baseline. The receptor was derived from an adult who was a healthcare worker with PCR-confirmed SARS-CoV-2 infection or an uninfected control (not recorded which).

The CDR3 DNA reads TGTGCCAGCTCACCGGCTAGCGGTTCCTACGAGCAGTACTTC. Translation gives CASSPASGSYEQYF. The chain employs TRBV18 and TRBJ2-7; 7 bases align to TRBD2. V gave up 3 bases and J gave up 1 base; unmatched junction bases: 3. Germline CDR1 KGHSH, CDR2 LQKENI. The CDR3 contains 14 residues.